This entry lists 9 T cell receptor beta chains sequenced from one sample in a study of control samples from healthy donors and cancer patients. Sequencing used immunoSEQ multiplex PCR; TCRdb keeps in-frame clones, though not all of them. This table holds roughly 180,000 clones, 75% to 95% found once. Specimen: blood. These receptors came from a woman aged 40 to 50 in good health.

This sequence joins TRBV29-1 and TRBJ1-3; D gene unclear. This CDR3 region has 13 residues. Germline assignment: CDR1 SQVTM and CDR2 ANQGSEA. Deletions cut 5 bases from V and 0 bases from J, with 8 bases between. The CDR3 is CSVQEGSGNTIYF. The CDR3 DNA is TGCAGCGTTCAGGAGGGCTCTGGAAACACCATATATTTT. Full variable domain (outside the CDR3, taken from reference TRBV29-1 and TRBJ1-3): SAVISQKPSRDICQRGTSLTIQCQVDSQVTMMFWYRQQPGQSLTLIATANQGSEATYESGFVIDKFPISRPNLTFSTLTVSNMSPEDSSIYLCSVQEGSGNTIYFGEGSWLTVV.

This sequence joins TRBV7-2 and TRBJ2-1; D unclear. V was clipped by 6 bases and J by 4 bases, with 16 bases between them. CDR1 is SGHTA and CDR2 is FQGNSA in the germline V gene. This CDR3 contains 15 residues. CDR3 coding DNA: TGTGCCAGCAGACCCGGGTCTTTGGGTTACAATGAGCAGTTCTTC. Its translation: CASRPGSLGYNEQFF.

The chain carries TRBV9 and TRBJ1-1, with a weak D call TRBD1 (5 bases). CDR1 and CDR2 (germline): SGDLS, YYNGEE. V was cut by 3 bases and J by 5 bases, with 17 bases left in between. The CDR3 totals 15 residues. In DNA, the CDR3 is TGTGCCAGCAGCGCCGAGGGGACCCTCAGGACTGAAGCTTTCTTT. Translating gives CASSAEGTLRTEAFF.

V gene TRBV18 combines with J gene TRBJ1-3; no firm D call. Germline V gives CDR1 KGHSH, CDR2 LQKENI. V lost 3 bases to trimming and J lost 1 base, with 13 bases between them. The CDR3 totals 16 residues. CDR3 in amino acids: CASSPGWSGSGNTIYF. The CDR3 DNA sequence: TGTGCCAGCTCACCCGGCTGGAGTGGGTCTGGAAACACCATATATTTT.

J is TRBJ2-1 and V is TRBV12-5, with D perhaps TRBD1 or TRBD2 (5 bases each). Germline V CDR1 and CDR2: LGHNT, FRNRAP. V lost 4 bases to trimming and J lost 0 bases, with 7 bases between them. The CDR3 runs to 14 residues. DNA for the CDR3: TGTGCTAGTGGTTCAGGGAGCTCCTACAATGAGCAGTTCTTC. It is translated as CASGSGSSYNEQFF.

This chain uses TRBV19 with TRBJ1-1; TRBD1 agrees at 11 bases. Germline assignment: CDR1 LNHDA and CDR2 SQIVND (reference sequence). This CDR3 is built from 15 residues. The trim removed 5 bases at V and 4 bases at J, leaving 6 bases unmatched. The CDR3 here is CASSADRGLFTEAFF. Written as DNA, the CDR3 is TGTGCCAGTAGTGCGGACAGGGGGCTTTTCACTGAAGCTTTCTTT.

The CDR3 region is CASIQDGLNYGYTF. The CDR3 DNA sequence: TGTGCCAGCATCCAGGACGGATTAAACTATGGCTACACCTTC. The rearrangement joins TRBV7-9 to TRBJ1-2, with D hard to call. The V and J ends lost 7 bases and 2 bases respectively, with 14 bases between them. This CDR3 region has 14 residues. CDR1 SEHNR and CDR2 FQNEAQ come from the germline V gene (reference sequence).

This clone was detected only a few times. The V and J genes are TRBV18 and TRBJ1-1, with D perhaps TRBD1 (6 bases). V gave up 3 bases and J gave up 7 bases, with 21 bases separating them. This CDR3 spans 16 amino acids. Germline CDR1 is KGHSH and CDR2 is LQKENI. The CDR3 sequence is CASSPLQGRLEDEAFF. The CDR3 DNA reads TGTGCCAGCTCACCTTTACAGGGCCGGTTAGAAGATGAAGCTTTCTTT.

This chain joins TRBV5-4 and TRBJ2-7; D gene ambiguous. Germline V gene data show CDR1 as SGHNT and CDR2 as YYREEE (reference sequence). Trimming shortened V by 0 bases and J by 1 base, and 5 bases separated the two germline ends. The CDR3 covers 13 residues. CDR3 region: CASSLAQSYEQYF. CDR3 DNA: TGTGCCAGCAGCTTGGCCCAGTCCTACGAGCAGTACTTC.